This T cell receptor (beta chain) was recorded in a study of T cell clonality in common variable immunodeficiency. CVID subjects were 15 female and roughly 31 male, aged 9 to 64. Whole-study results and caveats: Common variable immunodeficiency TCR beta sequences reportedly had fewer deletions and N-nucleotide insertions. What drives increased CVID clonality needs T cell subpopulation sequencing.

This clone was observed a few times. Antigen specificity is unknown. Read data end 3 residues before the CDR3 end; the end is taken from the germline J gene. V shed 6 bases, J shed 6 bases, and the junction held 12 bases outside the gene matches. CDR1 is LNHDA and CDR2 is SQIVND in the germline V gene (reference sequence). The CDR3 contains 16 residues. Assay used: immunoSEQ multiplex PCR; TCRdb lists only in-frame clones, some missing. Found here are roughly 25,000 clones, no singletons; the ten largest cover around 9%. Sequencing used peripheral blood mononuclear cells. The source is a human donor with common variable immunodeficiency. The V gene is TRBV19, the J gene TRBJ1-4; 8 bases fit TRBD1. The CDR3 DNA, read in part, is TGTGCCAGTAGCACTTCTGCCGGGACAGGCCATGAAAAA. Encoded protein: CASSTSAGTGHEK. The full CDR3 sequence reads CASSTSAGTGHEKLFF.